This is a list of T cell receptor beta chains from one sample in a study of cytomegalovirus exposure and HLA in healthy donors. The protocol was immunoSEQ multiplex PCR, while the TCRdb copy is restricted to in-frame clones and leaves out a portion. The sample contains under 200,000 clones, about 79% of which appear only once. Sequences were obtained from PBMCs. The receptors were sampled from a female donor in good health and CMV-seronegative. The CDR3 runs from the conserved cysteine through the conserved F or W. D genes are given only for firm matches. A row's size may be missing; if present it is once, few, many or a size class.

TRBJ2-1 14 TRBV28 . . CASRRLATVHEQFF TGTGCCAGCAGGCGGCTAGCGACCGTTCACGAGCAGTTCTTC
TRBJ1-4 14 TRBV6-5 . . CASGYRERSEKLFF TGTGCCAGCGGATACAGGGAACGAAGTGAAAAACTGTTTTTT
TRBJ2-7 14 TRBV18 . . CASSPPNRVHEQYF TGTGCCAGCTCACCACCGAACAGGGTCCACGAGCAGTACTTC
TRBJ1-5 14 TRBV5-5 . . CASSLAGSNQPQHF TGTGCCAGCAGCTTGGCAGGGAGCAATCAGCCCCAGCATTTT
TRBJ1-5 14 TRBV5-4 . once CASSLGTGNQPQHF TGTGCCAGCAGCTTGGGTACGGGCAATCAGCCCCAGCATTTT
TRBJ2-7 15 TRBV2 TRBD2 . CASRGTSGVLYEQYF TGTGCCAGCAGAGGGACTAGCGGGGTGCTCTACGAGCAGTACTTC
TRBJ1-4 12 TRBV30 . . CAWSALKEKLFF TGTGCCTGGAGTGCACTAAAAGAAAAACTGTTTTTT
TRBJ1-2 12 TRBV7-9 TRBD1 . CASSMVEGANTF TGTGCCAGCAGCATGGTCGAGGGGGCCAACACCTTC
TRBJ2-1 11 TRBV25-1 . once CASSDLGQQFF TGTGCCAGCAGTGACCTGGGCCAGCAGTTCTTC
TRBJ2-1 15 TRBV6-5 . . CASSYSGSSYNEQFF TGTGCCAGCAGTTACTCGGGGAGCTCCTACAATGAGCAGTTCTTC
TRBJ1-2 15 TRBV28 . once CASSLYARGGYGYTF TGTGCCAGCAGTTTATACGCCAGGGGCGGCTATGGCTACACCTTC
TRBJ1-1 16 TRBV5-4 TRBD1 . CASSRRTGSMNTEAFF TGTGCCAGCAGCCGTAGGACAGGGTCCATGAACACTGAAGCTTTCTTT
TRBJ2-1 15 TRBV27 . . CASSLSEGIGNEQFF TGTGCCAGCAGTTTGTCTGAGGGAATCGGAAATGAGCAGTTCTTC
TRBJ1-4 14 TRBV12-5 . . CASGLNQGREKLFF TGTGCTAGTGGTTTGAATCAGGGGCGGGAAAAACTGTTTTTT
TRBJ1-1 15 TRBV5-6 . . CASSYKPRGGTEAFF TGTGCCAGCAGCTACAAACCTCGGGGGGGCACTGAAGCTTTCTTT
TRBJ2-2 15 TRBV28 TRBD2 few CASSSGLADTGELFF TGTGCCAGCAGTTCGGGACTAGCGGACACCGGGGAGCTGTTTTTT
TRBJ2-7 15 TRBV5-1 TRBD2 . CASSSRGGGFGEQYF TGCGCCAGCAGCTCGAGGGGCGGGGGGTTTGGCGAGCAGTACTTC
TRBJ2-7 14 TRBV2 TRBD1 . CASYRDRGLHEQYF TGTGCCAGCTATCGGGACAGGGGGCTACACGAGCAGTACTTC
TRBJ1-4 13 TRBV5-6 . . CASSWGVGEKLFF TGTGCCAGCAGCTGGGGGGTTGGGGAAAAACTGTTTTTT
TRBJ1-4 16 TRBV27 . few CASSLRGTATNEKLFF TGTGCCAGCAGTCTCCGGGGGACCGCAACTAATGAAAAACTGTTTTTT
TRBJ1-2 13 TRBV7-9 . few CASSLPGNYGYTF TGTGCCAGCAGCTTACCAGGCAACTATGGCTACACCTTC
TRBJ2-7 15 TRBV9 TRBD2 . CASSAGTSGFYEQYF TGTGCCAGCAGTGCCGGGACTAGCGGTTTCTACGAGCAGTACTTC
TRBJ2-7 12 TRBV13 . few CASSGGGDEQYF TGTGCCAGCAGTGGGGGGGGCGACGAGCAGTACTTC
TRBJ2-2 15 TRBV19 . few CASSIVGGRTGELFF TGTGCCAGTAGTATAGTGGGGGGTAGAACCGGGGAGCTGTTTTTT
TRBJ1-3 14 TRBV28 TRBD1 . CASTYGTGGNTIYF TGTGCCAGCACTTACGGGACAGGGGGAAACACCATATATTTT
TRBJ2-1 16 TRBV5-1 TRBD2 . CASSLGRTSGWEEQFF TGCGCCAGCAGCTTGGGGAGGACTAGCGGGTGGGAAGAGCAGTTCTTC
TRBJ2-4 14 TRBV2 . . CASSLTEAKNIQYF TGTGCCAGCAGTCTGACAGAAGCCAAAAACATTCAGTACTTC
TRBJ1-1 13 TRBV19 . once CASSKYDISEAFF TGTGCCAGTAGTAAGTATGACATCTCCGAAGCTTTCTTT
TRBJ2-5 13 TRBV30 . . CAWKRQARGTQYF TGTGCCTGGAAGCGGCAGGCCCGGGGGACCCAGTACTTC
TRBJ2-5 15 TRBV6-5 TRBD2 few CASSSAGVGQETQYF TGTGCCAGCAGTTCAGCGGGAGTGGGCCAAGAGACCCAGTACTTC
TRBJ2-3 12 TRBV5-1 . few CASSLETDTQYF TGCGCCAGCAGCTTAGAGACAGATACGCAGTATTTT
TRBJ2-3 17 TRBV7-9 TRBD2 . CASSSRTSGGRTDTQYF TGTGCCAGCAGCTCGCGGACTAGCGGGGGGCGCACAGATACGCAGTATTTT
TRBJ1-5 15 TRBV7-2 TRBD1 . CASSRDRDYGQPQHF TGTGCCAGCAGCAGGGACAGGGATTATGGGCAGCCCCAGCATTTT
TRBJ2-7 16 TRBV11-2 . . CASSLVGAYSLVEQYF TGTGCCAGCAGCTTAGTGGGGGCATATTCCCTGGTCGAGCAGTACTTC
TRBJ2-7 14 TRBV28 TRBD1 . CASSPGTGLYEQYF TGTGCCAGCAGCCCCGGGACAGGGCTCTACGAGCAGTACTTC
TRBJ1-1 15 TRBV4-2 TRBD1 . CASSQEGRLDREAFF TGTGCCAGCAGCCAAGAGGGTCGCTTGGACAGGGAAGCTTTCTTT
TRBJ1-2 14 TRBV6-6 . . CASIPDARGYGYTF TGTGCCAGCATTCCCGACGCCCGGGGGTATGGCTACACCTTC